This T cell receptor beta chain comes out of a study of breast tumors, draining lymph nodes, adjacent tissues. To note about this clonotype: Its specificity is unknown.

General study findings and limits: Most tumor T cells seemingly derive from lymph node, then expand in tumor. Compared with lymph nodes, tumors were less diverse; compared with nontumor tissue, more.

TCRdb itself ran the multiplex PCR reads through MiXCR, one entry per CDR3 protein. The table lists approximately 300,000 distinct CDR3 sequences, under 35% of them singletons, with around 1.1% in the top ten. The CDR3 length is 11 residues. Germline V lookup: CDR1 MDHEN, CDR2 SYDVKM. The V end was cut by 5 bases, the J end by 8 bases, with 9 bases between. The lymph nodes were axillary draining lymph nodes from breast cancer patients. The receptor was isolated from a female donor with breast cancer. Some clones in this sample may be carry-over from other donors' samples. Sequenced sample: axillary lymph node tissue. V and J are TRBV28 and TRBJ1-2, with D uncertain. The CDR3 loop reads CASSATLGYTF. The CDR3 coding sequence is TGTGCCAGCAGTGCTACTCTAGGCTACACCTTC.